The 5 T cell receptor beta chains reported below all come from one sample, sequenced in a study of T cells in Graves' hyperthyroidism and ophthalmopathy. RNA transcripts yielded amplified TCR beta CDR3 regions. An initial round of RT-PCR targeting the TCR CDR3 relied on the HTBI primer set. MiXCR was run by TCRdb on the multiplex PCR reads, yielding one entry per CDR3 protein. In the table there are about 640,000 distinct CDR3 sequences, about 14% of which are singletons. Sequencing used blood. All receptors derive from a woman in her forties or fifties with Graves' ophthalmopathy.

V usage is TRBV6-2 or TRBV6-3 and J usage is TRBJ2-7; 9 bases agree with TRBD2. V lost 6 bases and J lost 3; bases outside the gene matches: 12. CDR1 and CDR2 from the germline V gene are MNHEY and SVGEGT. This CDR3 region has 16 residues. The CDR3 region is CASSPGTSRRDYEQYF. The CDR3 DNA sequence: TGTGCCAGCAGCCCGGGGACTAGCCGGAGGGACTACGAGCAGTACTTC.

This clonotype was counted only a few times. The rearrangement links TRBV7-9 to TRBJ1-2; a possible D gene is TRBD1 (6 bases). The CDR3 length is 13 residues. Germline V gene sequence: CDR1 SEHNR, CDR2 FQNEAQ (reference sequence). V dropped 3 bases and J dropped 8 bases, with 13 bases sitting between them. CDR3 in amino acids: CASSFDRLGGYTF. In DNA, the CDR3 is TGTGCCAGCAGCTTCGACAGGCTGGGAGGCTACACCTTC.

This clonotype has a count of ten or more. This chain connects TRBV6-2 or TRBV6-3 to TRBJ2-3; D perhaps matches TRBD1 (7 bases). Trimming took 0 bases from V and 6 from J, leaving 13 bases between them. The length of the CDR3 is 15 residues. The germline V gene has CDR1 MNHEY and CDR2 SVGEGT. The CDR3: CASSYSMEGADTQYF. The CDR3 coding sequence is TGTGCCAGCAGTTACTCGATGGAGGGGGCGGATACGCAGTATTTT.

In this sample, this clonotype turned up many times. V gene TRBV7-8 combines with J gene TRBJ2-4; unclear D gene. The germline gives CDR1 SGHVS, CDR2 FQNEAQ. V lost 2 bases and J lost 0, with 11 bases in between. The CDR3 sequence is 16 residues long. This CDR3 is CASSLSRTLAKNIQYF. As DNA, the CDR3 is TGTGCCAGCAGCTTAAGCCGGACCCTAGCCAAAAACATTCAGTACTTC.

In this sample, this clonotype turned up many times. The J gene is TRBJ2-4, the V gene TRBV28; no reliable D call. The V gene lost 4 bases and the J gene lost 1 base, with 11 bases spanning the gap. CDR3 length: 15 residues. Germline V gives CDR1 MDHEN, CDR2 SYDVKM. The CDR3 loop reads CASSSPLQAKNIQYF. CDR3 coding DNA: TGTGCCAGCAGTTCCCCTTTACAGGCCAAAAACATTCAGTACTTC.